The 26 T cell receptor beta chains in this list originate from one sample, sequenced in a study of T-cell reconstitution after alpha-beta-depleted transplantation in children. Unique molecular identifiers were built into the TCRbeta library. TCRdb reanalysed the PCR reads using MiXCR and keeps one entry per CDR3 protein. The sample consists of over 150,000 distinct CDR3 sequences, about 7% of them appearing once. The source was PBMCs, collected before TCRalphabeta/CD19-depleted stem cell transplant. These receptors originate from a boy younger than 10 with acute lymphoblastic leukemia, due to receive a stem cell transplant.

This clonotype occurred many times. V gene TRBV11-2 combines with J gene TRBJ2-5, with D possibly being TRBD2 (5 bases). The V and J ends lost 3 bases and 4 bases respectively, with 27 bases between them. The germline CDR1 and CDR2 sequences are SGHAT and FQNNGV. The CDR3 length is 19 residues. CDR3 sequence: CASSLLDYGWETSLETQYF. CDR3 DNA sequence: TGTGCCAGCAGCTTGTTGGATTATGGATGGGAGACATCCTTAGAGACCCAGTACTTC.

This clonotype appeared many times. The chain uses TRBV20-1 and TRBJ2-1; the match to TRBD2 covers 9 bases. The germline CDR1 and CDR2 sequences are DFQATT and SNEGSKA (reference sequence). V gave up 2 bases and J gave up 2 bases; unmatched junction bases: 4. There are 15 residues in the CDR3. This CDR3 is CSARHSGGPYNEQFF. CDR3 nucleotide sequence: TGCAGTGCTAGACACAGCGGGGGGCCCTACAATGAGCAGTTCTTC.

The chain recombines TRBV6-1 with TRBJ2-7; TRBD1 aligns across 9 bases. Germline-derived CDR1 and CDR2 are MNHNS and SASEGT. Trimming at V came to 0 bases and at J to 3 bases, leaving 9 bases not matched to a gene. There are 17 residues in the CDR3. The CDR3 is CASSEAGGGQGSYEQYF. In DNA, the CDR3 is TGTGCCAGCAGTGAAGCGGGGGGCGGACAGGGGAGCTACGAGCAGTACTTC.

This clonotype showed up just a few times. V is TRBV3-1 and J is TRBJ2-7; TRBD1 agrees at 9 bases. In germline, CDR1 is LGHDT, CDR2 YNNKEL (reference sequence). The CDR3 sequence is 17 residues long. Trimming took 1 base from V and 0 from J; bases not matched to a gene: 7. CDR3: CASSQVSGTGISYEQYF. DNA of the CDR3: TGTGCCAGCAGCCAAGTTTCCGGGACAGGGATCTCCTACGAGCAGTACTTC.

This clonotype was picked up many times. J is TRBJ1-3 and V is TRBV11-2; no clear D. V lost 8 bases and J 9 bases, leaving 14 bases between the germline ends. CDR3 length equals 12 residues. CDR1 and CDR2 from the germline V gene are SGHAT and FQNNGV. The CDR3 reads CASGPGGGTIYF. The CDR3 DNA follows: TGTGCCAGCGGGCCGGGAGGCGGCACCATATATTTT. Full variable domain (remainder filled in from reference TRBV11-2 and TRBJ1-3): EAGVAQSPRYKIIEKRQSVAFWCNPISGHATLYWYQQILGQGPKLLIQFQNNGVVDDSQLPKDRFSAERLKGVDSTLKIQPAKLEDSAVYLCASGPGGGTIYFGEGSWLTVV.

This clonotype has at least ten counts. The chain employs TRBV27 and TRBJ1-5; D gene ambiguous. The CDR3 runs 14 residues. Trimming stripped 0 bases from V and 3 bases from J, with 6 bases between. In germline, CDR1 is MNHEY, CDR2 SMNVEV (reference sequence). DNA of the CDR3: TGTGCCAGCAGTTTATCCTCCCCCAATCAGCCCCAGCATTTT. Its translation: CASSLSSPNQPQHF.

This clonotype was detected ten times or more. The chain employs TRBV28 and TRBJ1-1, with D perhaps TRBD1 (5 bases). CDR3 length equals 13 residues. In germline, CDR1 is MDHEN, CDR2 SYDVKM. The germline V and J ends were trimmed by 10 bases and 7 bases, with 19 bases remaining between them. CDR3 loop: CATRKRGEDEAFF. CDR3 DNA: TGTGCCACCAGGAAACGAGGGGAGGATGAAGCTTTCTTT.

The chain employs TRBV30 and TRBJ2-3, with D tentatively TRBD1 (5 bases). V shed 3 bases and J shed 6 bases, with 10 bases lying between them. CDR1 GTSNPN and CDR2 SVGIG come from the germline V gene (reference sequence). The CDR3 loop spans 12 amino acids. CDR3 loop: CAWRAGWDTQYF. CDR3 coding DNA: TGTGCCTGGAGAGCAGGGTGGGATACGCAGTATTTT.

The chain combines TRBV15 with TRBJ2-5; 13 nucleotides align to TRBD2. There are 17 residues in the CDR3. Germline V lookup: CDR1 LNHNV, CDR2 YYDKDF (reference sequence). With V trimmed by 0 bases and J by 5 bases, 6 bases remained unmatched. The CDR3: CATSREFRTSGSETQYF. CDR3 DNA: TGTGCCACCAGCAGAGAGTTTCGGACTAGCGGGAGTGAGACCCAGTACTTC.

The chain employs TRBV28 and TRBJ1-1; D unresolved. The CDR3 length is 12 residues. V was pared by 5 bases and J by 10 bases, with 14 bases between. CDR1 is MDHEN and CDR2 is SYDVKM in the germline V gene. The CDR3 DNA reads as TGTGCCAGCAGTCTGCTTAACATAGGAGCTTTCTTT. Translation gives CASSLLNIGAFF.

This clonotype occurred a few times. The chain employs TRBV7-9 and TRBJ2-7; D call uncertain. Germline loops: CDR1 SEHNR, CDR2 FQNEAQ (reference sequence). The V gene lost 7 bases and the J gene lost 0 bases, with 16 bases spanning the gap. CDR3 length: 15 amino acids. Written as DNA, the CDR3 is TGTGCCAGCACCTTCCCCGAGACGGACTCCTACGAGCAGTACTTC. It codes for CASTFPETDSYEQYF. Full variable domain (missing parts from reference TRBV7-9 and TRBJ2-7): DTGVSQNPRHKITKRGQNVTFRCDPISEHNRLYWYRQTLGQGPEFLTYFQNEAQLEKSRLLSDRFSAERPKGSFSTLEIQRTEQGDSAMYLCASTFPETDSYEQYFGPGTRLTVT.

This clonotype was counted ten times or more. This chain uses TRBV27 with TRBJ2-1, with D possibly being TRBD1 or TRBD2 (5 bases each). In germline, CDR1 is MNHEY, CDR2 SMNVEV (reference sequence). The V end was cut by 8 bases, the J end by 9 bases, with 11 bases between. The CDR3 has 11 amino acids. As DNA, the CDR3 is TGTGCCAGCTCAACGGGGACTGAGCAGTTCTTC. The encoded protein is CASSTGTEQFF.

The chain carries TRBV29-1 and TRBJ2-5, with 10 bases that match TRBD1. The ends lost 5 bases at V and 9 bases at J; junction bases unmatched: 6. This CDR3 is built from 12 residues. Germline V gene lookup returns CDR1 SQVTM and CDR2 ANQGSEA. CDR3 region: CSVPTGGWAQYF. CDR3 sequence (DNA): TGCAGCGTTCCGACAGGGGGCTGGGCCCAGTACTTC.

This clonotype was found a few times. The chain carries TRBV7-6 and TRBJ1-6; 7 bases are a match to TRBD1. In germline, CDR1 is SGHVS, CDR2 FNYEAQ. The CDR3 is 17 amino acids. Germline trimming cut 2 bases from V and 9 bases from J; bases unmatched to any gene: 13. The CDR3 spells CASSLRARDSGPSPLHF. CDR3 DNA: TGTGCCAGCAGCTTAAGGGCCCGGGACAGTGGACCTTCACCCCTCCACTTT.

There are many counts of this clonotype. This rearrangement joins TRBV29-1 to TRBJ2-1; D may be TRBD1 or TRBD2 (6 bases each). CDR1 and CDR2 from the germline V gene are SQVTM and ANQGSEA. This CDR3 comprises 17 residues. Between the trimmed V and J ends, which lost 4 bases and 5 bases, there was a span of 24 bases. The CDR3 here is CSVGGEADRGDDNEQFF. The CDR3 coding sequence is TGCAGCGTTGGGGGTGAGGCGGATAGGGGGGATGACAATGAGCAGTTCTTC.

V and J are TRBV20-1 and TRBJ2-1, with 11 bases fitting TRBD2. The germline CDR1 and CDR2 sequences are DFQATT and SNEGSKA (reference sequence). The CDR3 sequence is 19 residues long. The CDR3 is CCARLIGTSGSFSYNEQFF. In nucleotides, the CDR3 is TGCTGCGCTAGACTAATCGGGACTAGCGGATCCTTCTCCTACAATGAGCAGTTCTTC.

This clonotype came up many times. The CDR3 DNA follows: TGTGCCAGCAGGTATCAACGAGACTACACCTTC. Its protein is CASRYQRDYTF. The V gene is TRBV7-9, the J gene TRBJ1-2, with no clear D. Between the trimmed V and J ends, which lost 6 bases and 10 bases, there was a span of 12 bases. The germline gives CDR1 SEHNR, CDR2 FQNEAQ (reference sequence). CDR3 size: 11 residues.

This clonotype appeared many times. The chain couples TRBV12-3 or TRBV12-4 to TRBJ2-7, with TRBD1 matching over 10 bases. The CDR3 loop spans 13 amino acids. With 8 bases clipped from V and 4 bases from J, the junction kept 5 bases outside the gene matches. The CDR3 coding sequence is TGTGCCAGCCGTGGACAGGGGGATTACGAGCAGTACTTC. It specifies CASRGQGDYEQYF.

This clonotype has just a few counts. The V and J genes are TRBV30 and TRBJ2-5, with D perhaps matching TRBD1 (6 bases). V was pared by 5 bases and J by 2 bases, with 15 bases between. Germline V CDR1 and CDR2: GTSNPN, SVGIG (reference sequence). The CDR3 is 14 residues long. CDR3 coding DNA: TGTGCCTGGGGACGGGACATAACTCAAGAGACCCAGTACTTC. Amino acid sequence: CAWGRDITQETQYF.

The chain links TRBV28 to TRBJ1-5; D gene uncertain. The CDR3 has 15 amino acids. V dropped 3 bases and J dropped 0 bases, with 9 bases sitting between them. Germline V gene lookup returns CDR1 MDHEN and CDR2 SYDVKM. Here the CDR3 DNA reads TGTGCCAGCAGTTTGTCCCCCTCTAGCAATCAGCCCCAGCATTTT. It encodes CASSLSPSSNQPQHF.

This clonotype was observed many times. This chain connects TRBV6-5 to TRBJ2-2; possibly TRBD1 or TRBD2 for D (5 bases each). The V gene's germline CDR1 is MNHEY and CDR2 SVGAGI. The V end was cut by 1 base, the J end by 0 bases, with 9 bases between. This CDR3 comprises 16 residues. The CDR3 spells CASSYLGRANTGELFF. CDR3 DNA sequence: TGTGCCAGCAGTTACTTGGGACGCGCGAACACCGGGGAGCTGTTTTTT.

Only a few counts were recorded for this clonotype. The gene calls are TRBV7-9 and TRBJ2-6; a possible D gene is TRBD1 (6 bases). V dropped 3 bases and J dropped 2 bases, with 8 bases sitting between them. CDR3 length: 15 residues. Germline V gives CDR1 SEHNR, CDR2 FQNEAQ (reference sequence). DNA for the CDR3: TGTGCCAGCAGCTTTTCAGGGGCTGGGGCCAACGTCCTGACTTTC. It codes for CASSFSGAGANVLTF.

There are a few counts of this clonotype. The chain is built from TRBV20-1 and TRBJ2-7; weak D call: TRBD1 (6 bases). V lost 3 bases to trimming and J lost 6 bases, with 9 bases between them. The CDR3 sequence is 11 residues long. Looked up from germline, CDR1 is DFQATT and CDR2 is SNEGSKA (reference sequence). DNA of the CDR3: TGCAGTGCTAGTGCCAGGGGCGAGCAGTACTTC. This translates into CSASARGEQYF.

This clonotype was seen ten or more times. V usage is TRBV4-2 and J usage is TRBJ2-7; 8 bases align to TRBD1. V shed 0 bases, J shed 0 bases, and the junction held 4 bases outside the gene matches. The CDR3 has 16 amino acids. Germline V gene lookup returns CDR1 LGHNA and CDR2 YNFKEQ. The CDR3 loop is CASSQDTGGASYEQYF. The CDR3 DNA sequence: TGTGCCAGCAGCCAAGACACAGGGGGAGCCTCCTACGAGCAGTACTTC.

J is TRBJ1-1 and V is TRBV11-2; 7 bases match TRBD1. CDR1 and CDR2 (germline): SGHAT, FQNNGV. J was trimmed by 7 bases and V by 3 bases; bases with no gene match: 5. There are 13 residues in the CDR3. The CDR3 DNA reads as TGTGCCAGCAGCTTCACAGGGGTCAATGAAGCTTTCTTT. The encoded protein is CASSFTGVNEAFF.

This clonotype was found a few times. The chain has TRBV7-9 and TRBJ2-5; D not certain. This CDR3 contains 12 residues. Germline-derived CDR1 and CDR2 are SEHNR and FQNEAQ (reference sequence). The germline V and J ends were trimmed by 5 bases and 2 bases, with 6 bases remaining between them. The CDR3 sequence is CASSHRQETQYF. CDR3 in DNA: TGTGCCAGCAGCCATAGACAAGAGACCCAGTACTTC.